The clone carrying this T cell receptor beta chain appeared many times. The CDR3 loop spans 14 amino acids. Looked up from germline, CDR1 is SGHNT and CDR2 is YENEEA. V was trimmed by 0 bases and J by 4 bases, leaving 9 bases between them. Uncontrolled infection, other autoimmune disease, pregnancy or lactation disqualified patients from enrolment. This sample is drawn from a study of T cells in Graves' hyperthyroidism and ophthalmopathy. The TCR beta CDR3 regions underwent amplification using RNA transcripts as the source. The primer set for the first-round RT-PCR of the TCR CDR3 was HTBI. TCRdb used MiXCR to reprocess the multiplex PCR reads, holding one entry per CDR3 protein. This table holds hundreds of thousands of distinct CDR3 sequences, around 14% found once.

This clonotype was obtained from a woman aged 25-40 years with Graves' hyperthyroidism that later progressed to Graves' ophthalmopathy. Specimen: blood. The chain combines TRBV11-3 with TRBJ1-2; D ambiguous. CDR3 DNA: TGTGCCAGCAGCTTAGATGATGGGGTCTATGGCTACACCTTC. Its translation: CASSLDDGVYGYTF.